This T cell receptor (beta chain) emerged from a study of coeliac disease. The CDR3 totals 14 residues. CDR1 and CDR2 from the germline V gene are SGHDN and FVKESK. In this sample, this clone turned up a few times. Here immunoSEQ multiplex PCR was the method, and the copy in TCRdb shows in-frame clones only, minus some. The data contain around 9,000 clones, approximately 67% of them singletons. The TCR sequence derives from a woman in her sixties or seventies with celiac disease. The sequenced sample consisted of lamina propria lymphocytes from the gut. The chain has TRBV14 and TRBJ2-5, with D possibly TRBD2 on 6 matching bases. The J call may not be correct, given that the DNA end is closer to TRBJ2-7. The CDR3 sequence is CASSQGGRDGEQYF. DNA of the CDR3: TGTGCCAGCAGCCAAGGCGGGCGGGACGGCGAGCAGTACTTC.